This T cell receptor beta chain derives from a study of identical twins. The study's findings and limits: Insertions ran lower in abundant cord blood beta clonotypes, though not in memory repertoires. Surplus twin overlap in beta out-of-frame sequences was less pronounced.

Every donor was a healthy Caucasian. This clonotype showed up many times. Its specificity is unknown. V was cut by 3 bases and J by 9 bases, with 7 bases left in between. This CDR3 spans 11 amino acids. Germline CDR1 and CDR2: WSHSY and SAAADI. Template switching added a universal primer site; cDNA carried unique molecular identifiers. TCRdb reanalysed the 5' RACE reads using MiXCR and keeps one entry per CDR3 protein. Of about 150,000 distinct CDR3 sequences in the sample, 3% to 4% are singletons; the top ten hold 7% to 10%. V gene TRBV10-2 combines with J gene TRBJ2-3, with D uncertain. Sample: memory T cells sorted from blood. This clonotype was obtained from a man aged 18 to 30 in good health. The CDR3: CASSDPETQYF. The CDR3 DNA sequence: TGCGCCAGCAGTGATCCCGAGACGCAGTATTTT.